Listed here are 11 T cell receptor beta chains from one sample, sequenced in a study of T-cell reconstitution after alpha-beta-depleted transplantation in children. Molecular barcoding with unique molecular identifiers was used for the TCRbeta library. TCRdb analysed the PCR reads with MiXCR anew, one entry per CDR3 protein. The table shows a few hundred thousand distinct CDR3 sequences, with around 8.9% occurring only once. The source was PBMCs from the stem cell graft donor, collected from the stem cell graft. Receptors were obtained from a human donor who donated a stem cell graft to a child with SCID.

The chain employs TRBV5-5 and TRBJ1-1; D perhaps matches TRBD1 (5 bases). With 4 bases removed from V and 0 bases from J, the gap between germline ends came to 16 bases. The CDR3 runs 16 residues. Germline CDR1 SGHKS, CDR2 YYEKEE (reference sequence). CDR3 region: CASSHRTGTLNTEAFF. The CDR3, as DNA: TGTGCCAGCAGCCACCGAACCGGGACTTTGAACACTGAAGCTTTCTTT. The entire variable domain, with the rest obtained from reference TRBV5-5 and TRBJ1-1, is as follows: DAGVTQSPTHLIKTRGQQVTLRCSPISGHKSVSWYQQVLGQGPQFIFQYYEKEERGRGNFPDRFSARQFPNYSSELNVNALLLGDSALYLCASSHRTGTLNTEAFFGQGTRLTVV.

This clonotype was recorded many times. The CDR3 coding sequence is TGTGCCAGCAGCTTTGGCCCGCTCGGGAACACCATATATTTT. Residues: CASSFGPLGNTIYF. This rearrangement joins TRBV7-9 to TRBJ1-3; D is uncertain. This CDR3 has 14 amino acids. Germline V CDR1 and CDR2: SEHNR, FQNEAQ (reference sequence). V lost 3 bases, J lost 7 bases, and 13 bases lay in between. Full variable domain (rest looked up from reference TRBV7-9 and TRBJ1-3): DTGVSQNPRHKITKRGQNVTFRCDPISEHNRLYWYRQTLGQGPEFLTYFQNEAQLEKSRLLSDRFSAERPKGSFSTLEIQRTEQGDSAMYLCASSFGPLGNTIYFGEGSWLTVV.

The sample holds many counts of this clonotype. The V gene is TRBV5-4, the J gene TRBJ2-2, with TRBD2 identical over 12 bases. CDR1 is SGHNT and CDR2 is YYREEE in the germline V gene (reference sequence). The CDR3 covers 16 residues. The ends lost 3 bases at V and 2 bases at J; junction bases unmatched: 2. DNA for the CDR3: TGTGCCAGCAGCTCCGGACTAGCGGGAAACACCGGGGAGCTGTTTTTT. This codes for CASSSGLAGNTGELFF.

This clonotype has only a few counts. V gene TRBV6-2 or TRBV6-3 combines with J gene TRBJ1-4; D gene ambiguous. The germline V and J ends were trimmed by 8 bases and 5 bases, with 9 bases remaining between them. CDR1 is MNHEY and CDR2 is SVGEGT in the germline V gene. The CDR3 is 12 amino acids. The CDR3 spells CASGRSNEKLFF. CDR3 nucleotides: TGTGCCAGCGGTAGAAGCAATGAAAAACTGTTTTTT.

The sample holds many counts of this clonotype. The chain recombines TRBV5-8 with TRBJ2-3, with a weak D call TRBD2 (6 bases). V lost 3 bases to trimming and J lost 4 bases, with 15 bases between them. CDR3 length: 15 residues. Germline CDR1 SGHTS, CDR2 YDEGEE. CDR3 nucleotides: TGTGCCAGCAGCTCCCCAGGCGGGGCGGCAGATACGCAGTATTTT. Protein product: CASSSPGGAADTQYF.

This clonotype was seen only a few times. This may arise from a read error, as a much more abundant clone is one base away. The CDR3 reads CASSSSDSWNSPLPF. Written as DNA, the CDR3 is TGTGCCAGCAGCTCCTCAGATTCTTGGAATTCACCCCTCCCCTTT. The rearrangement uses TRBV3-1 and TRBJ1-6; D remains unclear. The CDR3 extends over 15 amino acids. CDR1 is LGHDT and CDR2 is YNNKEL in the germline V gene (reference sequence).

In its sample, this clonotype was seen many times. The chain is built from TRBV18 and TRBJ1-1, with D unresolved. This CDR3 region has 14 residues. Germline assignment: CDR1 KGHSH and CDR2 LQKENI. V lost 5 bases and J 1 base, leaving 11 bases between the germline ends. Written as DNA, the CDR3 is TGTGCCAGCTCATGGGCAGCGGAGAACACTGAAGCTTTCTTT. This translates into CASSWAAENTEAFF.

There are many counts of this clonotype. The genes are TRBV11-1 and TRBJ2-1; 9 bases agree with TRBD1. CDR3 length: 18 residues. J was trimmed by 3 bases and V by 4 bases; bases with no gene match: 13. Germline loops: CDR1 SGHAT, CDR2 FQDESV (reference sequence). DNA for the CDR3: TGTGCCAGCAGCTCGCCCGGGACAGGGCGCGTGGGCTACAATGAGCAGTTCTTC. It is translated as CASSSPGTGRVGYNEQFF.

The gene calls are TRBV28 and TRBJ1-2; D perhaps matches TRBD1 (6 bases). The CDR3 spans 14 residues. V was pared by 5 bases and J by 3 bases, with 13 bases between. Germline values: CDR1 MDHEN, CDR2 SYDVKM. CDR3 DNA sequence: TGTGCCAGCAGTCCCCCTGGACAGTACTATGGCTACACCTTC. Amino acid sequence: CASSPPGQYYGYTF.

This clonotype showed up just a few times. The CDR3 bases are TGTGCCAGCAGCTTAGATAGGACAGAGAATGAAAAACTGTTTTTT. Protein: CASSLDRTENEKLFF. The rearrangement links TRBV7-9 to TRBJ1-4, with a tentative D call TRBD1 (6 bases). The CDR3 consists of 15 residues. Trimming cost V 1 base and J 5 bases, with 11 bases left between them. CDR1 and CDR2 from the germline V gene are SEHNR and FQNEAQ (reference sequence).

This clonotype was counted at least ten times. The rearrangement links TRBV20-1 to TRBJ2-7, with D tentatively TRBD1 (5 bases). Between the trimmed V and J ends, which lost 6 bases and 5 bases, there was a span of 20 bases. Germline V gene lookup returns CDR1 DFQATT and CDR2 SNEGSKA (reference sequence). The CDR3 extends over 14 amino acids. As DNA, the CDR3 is TGCAGTGCCCATCGACTTACCCAGGGCCACGAGCAGTACTTC. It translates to CSAHRLTQGHEQYF.